One sample yielded the 4 T cell receptor beta chains listed below, sequenced in a study of T cell changes during pregnancy in multiple sclerosis. Here immunoSEQ multiplex PCR was the method, and the copy in TCRdb shows in-frame clones only, minus some. The data contain around 23,000 clones, approximately 92% of them singletons. Material: CD8+ T cells from peripheral blood mononuclear cells, obtained in the third trimester of pregnancy. Receptors were obtained from a female donor with multiple sclerosis, enrolled in a pregnancy study.

This chain connects TRBV6-5 to TRBJ1-1, with a possible D match to TRBD1 (5 bases). CDR3 length: 16 amino acids. V was pared by 0 bases and J by 1 base, with 12 bases between. From germline, CDR1 is MNHEY and CDR2 SVGAGI. The CDR3, as DNA: TGTGCCAGCAGTTACTCTTCTCTCAGGGAGAACACTGAAGCTTTCTTT. It yields the protein CASSYSSLRENTEAFF.

The rearrangement links TRBV18 to TRBJ2-5, with 8 bases aligning to TRBD2. The CDR3 contains 16 residues. V trimming: 3 bases; J trimming: 2 bases; junction bases outside the gene matches: 8. Germline values: CDR1 KGHSH, CDR2 LQKENI. CDR3 in amino acids: CASSPGGGTTQETQYF. The CDR3 DNA reads as TGTGCCAGCTCACCCGGCGGGGGGACAACTCAAGAGACCCAGTACTTC.

A single count supports this clone. V is TRBV9 and J is TRBJ2-3; D is perhaps TRBD2 (7 bases). The CDR3 is 16 amino acids. Trimming removed 0 bases from V and 4 bases from J, with 15 bases in between. Germline lookup yields CDR1 SGDLS and CDR2 YYNGEE. Written as DNA, the CDR3 is TGTGCCAGCAGCGTAGAAGGGGGGGCCCTGTCAGATACGCAGTATTTT. It is translated as CASSVEGGALSDTQYF.

V usage is TRBV27 and J usage is TRBJ1-5; tentatively, D is TRBD1 (6 bases). V dropped 3 bases and J dropped 0 bases, with 9 bases sitting between them. Looked up from germline, CDR1 is MNHEY and CDR2 is SMNVEV (reference sequence). The CDR3 sequence is 15 residues long. The CDR3 protein is CASSLDSYSNQPQHF. CDR3 sequence (DNA): TGTGCCAGCAGTTTGGACAGCTATAGCAATCAGCCCCAGCATTTT.